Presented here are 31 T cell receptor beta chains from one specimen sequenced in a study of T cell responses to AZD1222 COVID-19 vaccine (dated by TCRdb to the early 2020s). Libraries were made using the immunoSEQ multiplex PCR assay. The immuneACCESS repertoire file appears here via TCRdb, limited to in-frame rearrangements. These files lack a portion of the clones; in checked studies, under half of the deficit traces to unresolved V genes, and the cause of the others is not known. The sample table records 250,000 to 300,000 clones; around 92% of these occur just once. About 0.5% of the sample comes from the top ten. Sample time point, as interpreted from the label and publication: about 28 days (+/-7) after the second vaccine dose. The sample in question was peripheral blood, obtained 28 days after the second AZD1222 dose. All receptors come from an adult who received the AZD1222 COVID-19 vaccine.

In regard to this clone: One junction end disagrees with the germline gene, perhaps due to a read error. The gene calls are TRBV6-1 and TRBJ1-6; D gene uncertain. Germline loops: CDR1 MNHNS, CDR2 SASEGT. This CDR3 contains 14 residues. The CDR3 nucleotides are TGTGCCAGCAGTGAAAGGTCCTTTAATTCACCCCTCCACTTT. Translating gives CASSERSFNSPLHF.

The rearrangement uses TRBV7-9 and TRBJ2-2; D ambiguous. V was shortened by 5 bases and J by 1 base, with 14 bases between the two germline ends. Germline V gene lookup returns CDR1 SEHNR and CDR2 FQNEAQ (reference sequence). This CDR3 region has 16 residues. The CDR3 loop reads CASSLGPYGNTGELFF. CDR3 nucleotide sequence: TGTGCCAGCAGCCTTGGGCCCTACGGGAACACCGGGGAGCTGTTTTTT.

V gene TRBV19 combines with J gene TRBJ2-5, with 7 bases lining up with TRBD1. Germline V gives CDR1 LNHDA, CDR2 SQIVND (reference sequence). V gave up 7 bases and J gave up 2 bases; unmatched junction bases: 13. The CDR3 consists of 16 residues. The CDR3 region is CASTRNAQGQQETQYF. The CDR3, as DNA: TGTGCCAGTACCCGAAACGCCCAGGGACAGCAAGAGACCCAGTACTTC.

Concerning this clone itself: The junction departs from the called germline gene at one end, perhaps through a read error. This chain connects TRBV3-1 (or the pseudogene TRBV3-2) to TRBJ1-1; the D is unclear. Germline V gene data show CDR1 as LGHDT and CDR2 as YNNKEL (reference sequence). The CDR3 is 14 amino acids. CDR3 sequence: CASTQRGVFTEAFF. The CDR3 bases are TGTGCCAGCACCCAACGAGGTGTTTTCACTGAAGCTTTCTTT.

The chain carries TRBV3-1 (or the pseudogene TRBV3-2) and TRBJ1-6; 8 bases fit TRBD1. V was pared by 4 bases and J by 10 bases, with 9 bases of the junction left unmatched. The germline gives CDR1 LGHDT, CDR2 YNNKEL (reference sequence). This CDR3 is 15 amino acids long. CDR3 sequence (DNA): TGTGCCAGCAGCCCCCGGACAGGGAGGGGCTCACCCCTCCACTTT. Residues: CASSPRTGRGSPLHF.

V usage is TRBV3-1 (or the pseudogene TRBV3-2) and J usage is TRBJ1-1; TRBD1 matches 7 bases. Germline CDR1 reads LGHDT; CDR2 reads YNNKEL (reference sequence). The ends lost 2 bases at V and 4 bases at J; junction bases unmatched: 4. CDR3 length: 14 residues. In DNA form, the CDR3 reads TGTGCCAGCAGCCAACGCGACAGGGTCACTGAAGCTTTCTTT. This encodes CASSQRDRVTEAFF.

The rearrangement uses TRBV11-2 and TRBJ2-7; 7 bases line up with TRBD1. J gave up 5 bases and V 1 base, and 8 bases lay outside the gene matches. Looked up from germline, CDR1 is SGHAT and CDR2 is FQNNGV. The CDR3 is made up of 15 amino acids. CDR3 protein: CASSLGHRGYDEQYF. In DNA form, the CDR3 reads TGTGCCAGCAGCTTAGGACACAGGGGATACGACGAGCAGTACTTC.

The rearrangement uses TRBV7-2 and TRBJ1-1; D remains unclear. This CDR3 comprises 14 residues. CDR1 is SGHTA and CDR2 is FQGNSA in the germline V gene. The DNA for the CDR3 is TGTGCTTCGGAGCTTTTGGGAAGGGACACTGAAGCTTTCTTT. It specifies CASELLGRDTEAFF.

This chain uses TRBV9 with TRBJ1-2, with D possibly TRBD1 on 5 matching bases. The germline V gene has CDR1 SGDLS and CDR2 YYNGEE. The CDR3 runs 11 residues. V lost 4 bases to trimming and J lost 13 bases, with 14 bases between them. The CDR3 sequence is CASSPIRGLTF. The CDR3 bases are TGTGCCAGCAGCCCCATTCGGGGCCTCACCTTC.

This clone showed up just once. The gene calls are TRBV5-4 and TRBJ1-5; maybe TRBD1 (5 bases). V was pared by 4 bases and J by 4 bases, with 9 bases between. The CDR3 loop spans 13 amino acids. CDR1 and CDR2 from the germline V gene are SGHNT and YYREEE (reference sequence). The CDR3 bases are TGTGCCAGCAGCATCGGGGGGAATCAGCCCCAGCATTTT. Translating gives CASSIGGNQPQHF. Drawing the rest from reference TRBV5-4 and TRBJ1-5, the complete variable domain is ETGVTQSPTHLIKTRGQQVTLRCSSQSGHNTVSWYQQALGQGPQFIFQYYREEENGRGNFPPRFSGLQFPNYSSELNVNALELDDSALYLCASSIGGNQPQHFGDGTRLSIL.

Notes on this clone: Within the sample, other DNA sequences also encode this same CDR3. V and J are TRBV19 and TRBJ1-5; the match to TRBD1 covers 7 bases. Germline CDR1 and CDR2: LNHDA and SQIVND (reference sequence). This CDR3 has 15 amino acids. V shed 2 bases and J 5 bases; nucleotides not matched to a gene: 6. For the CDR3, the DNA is TGTGCCAGTAGTATAAGGGGTCAGGGGGATCAGCCCCAGCATTTT. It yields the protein CASSIRGQGDQPQHF.

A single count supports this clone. In DNA, the CDR3 is TGTGCCAGCAGCCCCGGCGTGTCAAATCAGCCCCAGCATTTT. Its protein is CASSPGVSNQPQHF. The chain uses TRBV7-2 and TRBJ1-5, with D unresolved. V was pared by 5 bases and J by 4 bases, with 12 bases between. The CDR3 length is 14 residues. Looked up from germline, CDR1 is SGHTA and CDR2 is FQGNSA.

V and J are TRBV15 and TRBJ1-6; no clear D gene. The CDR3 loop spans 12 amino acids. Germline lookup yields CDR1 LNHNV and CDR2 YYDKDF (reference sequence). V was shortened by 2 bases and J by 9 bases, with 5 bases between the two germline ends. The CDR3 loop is CATSRPPSPLHF. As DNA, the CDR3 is TGTGCCACCAGCAGACCGCCTTCACCCCTCCACTTT.

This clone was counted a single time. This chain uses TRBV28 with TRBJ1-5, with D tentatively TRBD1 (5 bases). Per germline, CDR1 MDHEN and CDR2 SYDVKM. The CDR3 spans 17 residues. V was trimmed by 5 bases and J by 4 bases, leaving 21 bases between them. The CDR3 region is CASSRGDRAKWNQPQHF. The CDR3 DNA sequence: TGTGCCAGCAGTCGGGGGGACCGAGCGAAATGGAATCAGCCCCAGCATTTT.

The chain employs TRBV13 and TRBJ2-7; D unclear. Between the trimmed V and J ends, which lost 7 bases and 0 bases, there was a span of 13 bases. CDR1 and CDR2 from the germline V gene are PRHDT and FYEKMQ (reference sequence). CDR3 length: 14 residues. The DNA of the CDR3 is TGTGCCAGCAAAAGGAAGGGCGTCTCCTACGAGCAGTACTTC. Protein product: CASKRKGVSYEQYF.

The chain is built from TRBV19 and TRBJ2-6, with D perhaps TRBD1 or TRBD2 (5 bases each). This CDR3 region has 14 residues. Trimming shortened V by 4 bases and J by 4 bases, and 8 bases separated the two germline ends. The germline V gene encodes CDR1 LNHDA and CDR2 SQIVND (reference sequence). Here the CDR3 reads CASSTGLGANVLTF. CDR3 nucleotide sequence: TGTGCCAGTAGTACGGGGCTAGGGGCCAACGTCCTGACTTTC.

In DNA, the CDR3 is TGTGCCACCAGTGATCCTAGTACCTCTGGAAACACCATATATTTT. Translation gives CATSDPSTSGNTIYF. This chain joins TRBV24-1 and TRBJ1-3; no clear D. Trimming took off 3 bases at V and 0 bases at J, with 8 bases between the two ends. CDR3 length equals 15 residues. CDR1 and CDR2 (germline): KGHDR, SFDVKD.

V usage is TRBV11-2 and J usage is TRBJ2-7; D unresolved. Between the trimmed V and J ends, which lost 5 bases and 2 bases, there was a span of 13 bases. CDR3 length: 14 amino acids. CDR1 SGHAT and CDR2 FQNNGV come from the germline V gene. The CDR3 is CASSGRGRTYEQYF. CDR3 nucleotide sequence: TGTGCCAGCAGCGGTCGAGGCAGAACCTACGAGCAGTACTTC.

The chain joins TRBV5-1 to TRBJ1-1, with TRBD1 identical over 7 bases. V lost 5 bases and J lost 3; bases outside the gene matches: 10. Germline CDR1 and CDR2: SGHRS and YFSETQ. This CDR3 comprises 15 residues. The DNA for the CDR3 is TGCGCCAGCAGTGGGGGAAGGGGGCGAGACACTGAAGCTTTCTTT. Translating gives CASSGGRGRDTEAFF.

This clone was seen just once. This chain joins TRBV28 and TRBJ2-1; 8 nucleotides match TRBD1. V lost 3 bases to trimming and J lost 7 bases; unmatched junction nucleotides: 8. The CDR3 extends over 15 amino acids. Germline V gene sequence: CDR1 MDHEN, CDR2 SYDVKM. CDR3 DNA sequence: TGTGCCAGCAGTTTTAGGCAGGGGGCTAGAAATGAGCAGTTCTTC. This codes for CASSFRQGARNEQFF.

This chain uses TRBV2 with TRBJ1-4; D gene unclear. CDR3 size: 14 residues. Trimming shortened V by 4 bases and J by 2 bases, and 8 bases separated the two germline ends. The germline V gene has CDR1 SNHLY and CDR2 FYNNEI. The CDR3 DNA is TGTGCCAGCAGTGTTGGGAACACTAATGAAAAACTGTTTTTT. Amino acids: CASSVGNTNEKLFF.

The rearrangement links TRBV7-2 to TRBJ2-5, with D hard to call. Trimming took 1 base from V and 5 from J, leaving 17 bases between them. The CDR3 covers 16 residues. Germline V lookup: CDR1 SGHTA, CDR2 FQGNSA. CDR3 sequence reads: CASSLGRALTAETQYF. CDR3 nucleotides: TGTGCCAGCAGCTTAGGTAGGGCTCTGACCGCCGAGACCCAGTACTTC.

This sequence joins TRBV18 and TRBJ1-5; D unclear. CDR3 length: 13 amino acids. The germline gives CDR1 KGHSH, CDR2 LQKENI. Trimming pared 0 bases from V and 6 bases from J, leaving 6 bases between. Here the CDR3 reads CASSPPTGQPQHF. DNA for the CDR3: TGTGCCAGCTCACCACCGACGGGTCAGCCCCAGCATTTT.

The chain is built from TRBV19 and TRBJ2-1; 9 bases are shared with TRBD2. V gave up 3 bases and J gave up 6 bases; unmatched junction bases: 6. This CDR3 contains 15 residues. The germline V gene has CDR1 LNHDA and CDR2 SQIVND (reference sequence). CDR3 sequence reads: CASSIGLAGINEQFF. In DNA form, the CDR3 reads TGTGCCAGTAGTATTGGTCTAGCGGGGATCAATGAGCAGTTCTTC.

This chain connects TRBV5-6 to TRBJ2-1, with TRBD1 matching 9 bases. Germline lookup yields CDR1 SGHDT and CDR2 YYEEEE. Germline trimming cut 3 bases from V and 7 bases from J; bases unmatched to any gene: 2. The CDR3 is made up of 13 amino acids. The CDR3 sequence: CASSWDRVNEQFF. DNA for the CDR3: TGTGCCAGCAGCTGGGACAGGGTAAATGAGCAGTTCTTC. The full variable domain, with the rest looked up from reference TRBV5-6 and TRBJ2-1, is DAGVTQSPTHLIKTRGQQVTLRCSPKSGHDTVSWYQQALGQGPQFIFQYYEEEERQRGNFPDRFSGHQFPNYSSELNVNALLLGDSALYLCASSWDRVNEQFFGPGTRLTVL.

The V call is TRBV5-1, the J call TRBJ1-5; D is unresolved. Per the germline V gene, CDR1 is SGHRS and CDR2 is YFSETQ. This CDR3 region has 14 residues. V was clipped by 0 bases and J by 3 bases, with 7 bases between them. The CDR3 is CASSLAGVNQPQHF. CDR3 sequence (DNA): TGCGCCAGCAGCTTGGCTGGCGTCAATCAGCCCCAGCATTTT.

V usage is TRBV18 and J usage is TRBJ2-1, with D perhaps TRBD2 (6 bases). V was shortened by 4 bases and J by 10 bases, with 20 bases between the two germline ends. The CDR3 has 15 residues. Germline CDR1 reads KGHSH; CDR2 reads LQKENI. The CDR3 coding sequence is TGTGCCAGCTCACGGCCGCTACTAGCCCCGCGGGAGCAGTTCTTC. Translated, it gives CASSRPLLAPREQFF.

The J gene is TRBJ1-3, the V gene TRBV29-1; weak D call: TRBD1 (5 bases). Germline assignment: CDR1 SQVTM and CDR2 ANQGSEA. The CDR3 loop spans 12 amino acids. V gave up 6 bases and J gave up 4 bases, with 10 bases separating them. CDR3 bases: TGCAGCGTGGACACGTACGGAAACACCATATATTTT. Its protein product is CSVDTYGNTIYF.

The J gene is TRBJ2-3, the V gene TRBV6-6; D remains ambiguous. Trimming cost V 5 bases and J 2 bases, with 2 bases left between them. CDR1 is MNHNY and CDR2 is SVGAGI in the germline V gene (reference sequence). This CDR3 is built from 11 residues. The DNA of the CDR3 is TGTGCCAGCAGTCTCACAGATACGCAGTATTTT. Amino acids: CASSLTDTQYF.

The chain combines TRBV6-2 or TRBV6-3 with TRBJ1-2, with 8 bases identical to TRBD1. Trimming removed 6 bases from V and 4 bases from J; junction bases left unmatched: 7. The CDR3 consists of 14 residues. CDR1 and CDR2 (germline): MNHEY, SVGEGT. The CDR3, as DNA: TGTGCCAGCAGCCTCACGGACAGGGCCTATGGCTACACCTTC. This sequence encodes CASSLTDRAYGYTF.

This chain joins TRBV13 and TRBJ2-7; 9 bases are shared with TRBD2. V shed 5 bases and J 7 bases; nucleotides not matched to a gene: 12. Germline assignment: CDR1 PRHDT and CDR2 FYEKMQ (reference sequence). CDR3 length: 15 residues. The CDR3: CASSTRTGRGGEQYF. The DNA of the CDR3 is TGTGCCAGCAGCACCCGGACTGGGCGGGGGGGAGAGCAGTACTTC.